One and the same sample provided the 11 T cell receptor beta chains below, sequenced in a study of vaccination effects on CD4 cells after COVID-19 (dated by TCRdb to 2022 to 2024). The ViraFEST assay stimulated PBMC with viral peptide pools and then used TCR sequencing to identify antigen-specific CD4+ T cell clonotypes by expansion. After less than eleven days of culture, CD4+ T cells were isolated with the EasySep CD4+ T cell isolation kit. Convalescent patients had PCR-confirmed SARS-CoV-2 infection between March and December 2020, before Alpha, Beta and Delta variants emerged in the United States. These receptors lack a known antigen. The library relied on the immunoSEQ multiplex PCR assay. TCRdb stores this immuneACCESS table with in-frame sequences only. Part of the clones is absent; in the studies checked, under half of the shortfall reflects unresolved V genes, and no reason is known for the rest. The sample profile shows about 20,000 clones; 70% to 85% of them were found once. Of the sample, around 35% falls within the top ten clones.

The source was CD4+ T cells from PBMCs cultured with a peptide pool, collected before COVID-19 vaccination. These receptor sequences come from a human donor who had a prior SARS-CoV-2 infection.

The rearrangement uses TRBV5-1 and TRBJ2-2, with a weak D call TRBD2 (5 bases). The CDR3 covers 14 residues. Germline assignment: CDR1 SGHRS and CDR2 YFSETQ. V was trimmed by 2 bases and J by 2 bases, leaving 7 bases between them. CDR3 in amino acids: CASSFGDNTGELFF. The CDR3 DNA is TGCGCCAGCAGCTTCGGGGATAACACCGGGGAGCTGTTTTTT.

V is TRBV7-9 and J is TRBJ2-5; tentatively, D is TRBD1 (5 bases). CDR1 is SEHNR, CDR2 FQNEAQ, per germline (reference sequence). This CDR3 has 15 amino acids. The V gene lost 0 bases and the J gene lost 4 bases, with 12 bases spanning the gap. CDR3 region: CASSLASGSGETQYF. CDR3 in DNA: TGTGCCAGCAGCTTAGCGTCAGGGTCAGGAGAGACCCAGTACTTC.

The CDR3 sequence: CASSERDGTTEQYF. The CDR3 nucleotides read TGTGCCAGCAGCGAACGGGACGGAACCACCGAGCAGTACTTC. V gene TRBV9 combines with J gene TRBJ2-7; possibly TRBD1 or TRBD2 for D (5 bases each). Looked up from germline, CDR1 is SGDLS and CDR2 is YYNGEE. The germline V and J ends were trimmed by 3 bases and 6 bases, with 16 bases remaining between them. The CDR3 spans 14 residues.

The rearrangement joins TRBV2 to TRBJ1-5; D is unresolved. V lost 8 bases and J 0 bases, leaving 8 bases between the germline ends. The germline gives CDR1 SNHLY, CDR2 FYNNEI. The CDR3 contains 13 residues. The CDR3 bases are TGTGCCAGCGGGAGCTATAGCAATCAGCCCCAGCATTTT. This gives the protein CASGSYSNQPQHF.

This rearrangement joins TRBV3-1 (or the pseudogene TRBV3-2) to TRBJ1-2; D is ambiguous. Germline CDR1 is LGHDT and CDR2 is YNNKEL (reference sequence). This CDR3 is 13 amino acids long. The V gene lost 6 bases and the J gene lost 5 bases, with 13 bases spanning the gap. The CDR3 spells CASSSVGAYGYTF. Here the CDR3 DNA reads TGTGCCAGCAGTTCCGTGGGCGCGTATGGCTACACCTTC.

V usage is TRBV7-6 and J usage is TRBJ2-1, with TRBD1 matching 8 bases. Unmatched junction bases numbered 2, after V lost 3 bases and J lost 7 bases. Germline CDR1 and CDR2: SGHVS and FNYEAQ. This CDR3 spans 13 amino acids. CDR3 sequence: CASSLNRGNEQFF. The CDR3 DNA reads TGTGCCAGCAGCTTGAACAGGGGGAATGAGCAGTTCTTC.

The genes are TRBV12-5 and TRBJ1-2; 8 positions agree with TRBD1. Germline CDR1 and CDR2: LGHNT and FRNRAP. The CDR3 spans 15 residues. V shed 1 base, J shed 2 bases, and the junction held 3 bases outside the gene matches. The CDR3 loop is CASGLDRGTNYGYTF. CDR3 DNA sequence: TGTGCTAGTGGTTTGGACAGGGGGACCAACTATGGCTACACCTTC.

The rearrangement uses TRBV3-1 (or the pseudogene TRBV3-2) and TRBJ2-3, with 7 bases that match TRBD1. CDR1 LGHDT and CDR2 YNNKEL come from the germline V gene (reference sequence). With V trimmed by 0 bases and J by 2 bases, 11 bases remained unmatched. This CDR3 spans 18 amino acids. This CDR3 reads CASSQETGTPYSTDTQYF. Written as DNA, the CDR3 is TGTGCCAGCAGCCAAGAGACAGGGACCCCATACTCCACAGATACGCAGTATTTT.

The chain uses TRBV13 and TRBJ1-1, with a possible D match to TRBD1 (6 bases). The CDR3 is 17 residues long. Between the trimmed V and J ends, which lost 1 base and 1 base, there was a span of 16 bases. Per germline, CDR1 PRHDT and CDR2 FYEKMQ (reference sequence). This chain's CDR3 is CASSLELRTARNTEAFF. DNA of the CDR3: TGTGCCAGCAGCTTAGAATTGAGGACAGCCAGGAACACTGAAGCTTTCTTT.

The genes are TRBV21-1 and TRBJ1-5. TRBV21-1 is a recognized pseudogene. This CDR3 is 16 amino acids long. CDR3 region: CASSKGYEYSNQPQHF. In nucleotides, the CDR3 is TGTGCCAGCAGCAAAGGTTACGAATATAGCAATCAGCCCCAGCATTTT.

The chain's CDR3 is CASSQDRNTEAFF. CDR3 coding DNA: TGCGCCAGCAGCCAAGACAGGAACACTGAAGCTTTCTTT. This chain connects TRBV4-3 to TRBJ1-1; D is unclear. V was trimmed by 0 bases and J by 1 base, leaving 3 bases between them. The CDR3 covers 13 residues. CDR1 and CDR2 from the germline V gene are LGHNA and YSLEER.